The next 10 T cell receptor beta chains were all read from a single sample in a study of T cells after yellow fever vaccination. In TCRdb, the 5' RACE reads were re-called with MiXCR into one record per CDR3 protein. Of about 220,000 distinct CDR3 sequences in the sample, roughly 3.3% were seen once. The source material was CD4+ T cells sorted from PBMCs, sampled 10 days after the yellow fever booster vaccination. The receptors shown here come from a man aged 18 to 30 who received the YFV17D yellow fever vaccine.

The chain uses TRBV6-2 or TRBV6-3 and TRBJ2-7; either TRBD1 or TRBD2 may fit D (5 bases each). The V end lost 5 bases, the J end lost 0 bases, and 14 bases lay between the germline ends. Germline V lookup: CDR1 MNHEY, CDR2 SVGEGT. The CDR3 consists of 15 residues. The CDR3 nucleotides are TGTGCCAGCAGTGCCCCGGGACGGAGCTCCTACGAGCAGTACGTC. Its translation: CASSAPGRSSYEQYV.

This clonotype was seen many times. The chain recombines TRBV7-9 with TRBJ2-7; D gene ambiguous. V lost 3 bases to trimming and J lost 6 bases, with 6 bases between them. Germline V gene sequence: CDR1 SEHNR, CDR2 FQNEAQ (reference sequence). The CDR3 extends over 11 amino acids. The CDR3 protein is CASSFQAEQYF. As DNA, the CDR3 is TGTGCCAGCAGCTTTCAGGCCGAGCAGTACTTC.

This clonotype was counted between two and nine times. The chain uses TRBV5-1 and TRBJ2-5; a possible D gene is TRBD2 (6 bases). V was pared by 3 bases and J by 5 bases, with 20 bases between. The CDR3 totals 16 residues. Per germline, CDR1 SGHRS and CDR2 YFSETQ. Here the CDR3 reads CASSSGAGSGGETQYF. CDR3 nucleotide sequence: TGCGCCAGCAGCTCCGGGGCGGGATCCGGAGGGGAGACCCAGTACTTC.

The chain is built from TRBV20-1 and TRBJ2-4; D unclear. V lost 5 bases and J 0 bases, leaving 8 bases between the germline ends. The CDR3 is 13 amino acids. The V gene's germline CDR1 is DFQATT and CDR2 SNEGSKA (reference sequence). CDR3: CSARHLAKNIQYF. The CDR3 DNA reads TGCAGTGCTCGACACCTAGCCAAAAACATTCAGTACTTC.

This clonotype showed up many times. The CDR3 region has the DNA TGTGCCAGCAGTACGCACTACAGTGGAGCCGGGGAGCTGTTTTTT. Translated: CASSTHYSGAGELFF. The chain joins TRBV6-5 to TRBJ2-2; D is unresolved. V lost 5 bases, J lost 6 bases, and 16 bases lay in between. The CDR3 has 15 residues. CDR1 and CDR2 (germline): MNHEY, SVGAGI.

This clonotype showed up just a few times. J is TRBJ2-7 and V is TRBV20-1; 7 nucleotides align to TRBD2. The CDR3 is 13 amino acids. Trimming at V came to 4 bases and at J to 1 base, leaving 4 bases not matched to a gene. From germline, CDR1 is DFQATT and CDR2 SNEGSKA (reference sequence). The CDR3 spells CSATAGVSYEQYF. CDR3 in DNA: TGCAGTGCTACGGCGGGGGTTTCCTACGAGCAGTACTTC.

This clonotype was observed at least ten times. The chain employs TRBV20-1 and TRBJ1-5; the D gene is possibly TRBD1 (5 bases). V was cut by 0 bases and J by 11 bases, with 14 bases left in between. The CDR3 is made up of 13 amino acids. CDR1 and CDR2 (germline): DFQATT, SNEGSKA (reference sequence). CDR3 sequence reads: CSARDPSSGAQHF. CDR3 bases: TGCAGTGCTAGAGATCCCTCGTCGGGGGCCCAGCATTTT.

In its sample, this clonotype was seen a few times. The chain uses TRBV3-1 and TRBJ2-5, with TRBD2 matching over 10 bases. The ends lost 4 bases at V and 5 bases at J; junction bases unmatched: 4. The length of the CDR3 is 14 residues. Germline assignment: CDR1 LGHDT and CDR2 YNNKEL (reference sequence). This CDR3 reads CASSPGTSVETQYF. As DNA, the CDR3 is TGTGCCAGCAGCCCGGGGACTAGCGTTGAGACCCAGTACTTC.

This clonotype was observed at least ten times. The rearrangement links TRBV6-6 to TRBJ2-5; weak D call: TRBD1 (6 bases). The V end lost 0 bases, the J end lost 2 bases, and 7 bases lay between the germline ends. CDR1 is MNHNY, CDR2 SVGAGI, per germline (reference sequence). The CDR3 sequence is 14 residues long. Written as DNA, the CDR3 is TGTGCCAGCAGTTACTCAGGGGGACAAGAGACCCAGTACTTC. This translates into CASSYSGGQETQYF.

This clonotype has ten or more counts. The chain combines TRBV12-3 or TRBV12-4 with TRBJ1-1, with D possibly TRBD1 on 6 matching bases. The CDR3 totals 16 residues. V lost 6 bases, J lost 1 base, and 18 bases lay in between. The DNA of the CDR3 is TGTGCCAGCAGACCATTGGGGGGCGCCGAGAACACTGAAGCTTTCTTT. This sequence encodes CASRPLGGAENTEAFF.